The clone carrying this T cell receptor (beta chain) was detected only a few times. The CDR3 length is 14 residues. Germline-derived CDR1 and CDR2 are SQVTM and ANQGSEA. Trimming pared 4 bases from V and 3 bases from J, leaving 14 bases between. The data were obtained in a study of blood T cell repertoires in COVID-19. Study in general: COVID-19 samples, acute and convalescent, were from the United States, Italy and Spain. PBMCs, B-cell-depleted T cells, or T cells provided the cDNA or gDNA that made up the material.

In the study's own analysis: The authors estimated nucleated cell counts from reference gene primer amplification. The repertoire was sequenced with immunoSEQ multiplex PCR; TCRdb's copy has only in-frame clones and lacks some. V and J calls plus clone size are reproduced from that table; the DNA served to infer D and trimming. The sample carries hundreds of thousands of clones, nearly 90% recorded once. The cohort comprised adults aged 18 to 89 years residing in 20 to 30 US areas. Sequencing was done on a sample of PBMCs or T cells enriched from blood (not recorded which). V gene TRBV29-1 combines with J gene TRBJ2-3; possibly TRBD1 for D (5 bases). This receptor was obtained from a woman aged 25 to 45 who had recovered from COVID-19. The CDR3 DNA is TGCAGCGTTGTCGAGACAGCATATACAGATACGCAGTATTTT. This sequence encodes CSVVETAYTDTQYF.